The 22 T cell receptor beta chains below all came from one sample that was sequenced in a study of T cell repertoires in cytomegalovirus infection. Each CDR3 protein gets one entry after TCRdb re-called the reads with MiXCR. Counted here are fewer than 550,000 distinct CDR3 sequences, roughly 29% occurring once; the ten biggest clones make up roughly 13%. The specimen sequenced was PBMCs. The receptors were gathered from a human donor in good health (CMV status not recorded). Some clones in this sample may be carry-over from other donors' samples.

In this sample, this clonotype turned up a few times. This chain joins TRBV5-1 and TRBJ1-6; no definite D call. V was shortened by 1 base and J by 6 bases, with 8 bases between the two germline ends. The germline V gene encodes CDR1 SGHRS and CDR2 YFSETQ. This CDR3 has 14 residues. CDR3 sequence: CASSLRTFNSPLHF. Here the CDR3 DNA reads TGCGCCAGCAGCTTGCGGACGTTTAATTCACCCCTCCACTTT.

The chain has TRBV25-1 and TRBJ2-5; D unclear. The CDR3 length is 14 residues. V was clipped by 6 bases and J by 1 base, with 12 bases between them. Germline V gene lookup returns CDR1 MGHDK and CDR2 SYGVNS. CDR3 nucleotide sequence: TGTGCCAGCAGCCGAACGGAGTCCCAAGAGACCCAGTACTTC. Protein product: CASSRTESQETQYF.

The rearrangement uses TRBV18 and TRBJ2-5, with a tentative D call TRBD2 (5 bases). The CDR3 runs to 14 residues. The V end lost 9 bases, the J end lost 5 bases, and 19 bases lay between the germline ends. Germline CDR1 KGHSH, CDR2 LQKENI. CDR3 sequence reads: CASSMGMRRETQYF. In DNA form, the CDR3 reads TGTGCCAGTTCGATGGGGATGAGGAGGGAGACCCAGTACTTC.

The V call is TRBV12-3 or TRBV12-4, the J call TRBJ2-3, with a tentative D call TRBD1 (6 bases). Between the trimmed V and J ends, which lost 2 bases and 5 bases, there was a span of 11 bases. This CDR3 is built from 14 residues. In DNA form, the CDR3 reads TGTGCCAGCAGTTTATACAGGGTGGGAGATACGCAGTATTTT. Amino acids: CASSLYRVGDTQYF.

This rearrangement joins TRBV4-3 to TRBJ2-1; 7 bases agree with TRBD1. V dropped 5 bases and J dropped 2; count of bases not matched to a gene: 12. This CDR3 has 17 amino acids. The V gene's germline CDR1 is LGHNA and CDR2 YSLEER. DNA of the CDR3: TGCGCCAGCAGCTCACAGCACGGGACAGTTACCTACAATGAGCAGTTCTTC. Protein sequence: CASSSQHGTVTYNEQFF.

The chain recombines TRBV10-3 with TRBJ2-7, with a possible D match to TRBD2 (5 bases). The CDR3 has 14 residues. Germline lookup yields CDR1 ENHRY and CDR2 SYGVKD. The CDR3 DNA sequence: TGTGCAACCAAAAGTAGCTTGAGGGCCTACGAGCAGTACGTC. It encodes CATKSSLRAYEQYV.

This clonotype was seen only a few times. J is TRBJ2-2 and V is TRBV28, with D unclear. V lost 5 bases and J 3 bases, leaving 16 bases between the germline ends. This CDR3 has 16 amino acids. Germline CDR1 is MDHEN and CDR2 is SYDVKM. The CDR3 nucleotides read TGTGCCAGCAGTCTAGTCGACCGCTTATACACCGGGGAGCTGTTTTTT. This sequence encodes CASSLVDRLYTGELFF.

This chain joins TRBV19 and TRBJ1-2, with D uncertain. The CDR3 length is 14 residues. V was trimmed by 1 base and J by 5 bases, leaving 11 bases between them. Germline CDR1 is LNHDA and CDR2 is SQIVND (reference sequence). This CDR3 is CASSIAQLGYGYTF. The CDR3 DNA follows: TGTGCCAGTAGTATAGCGCAGCTCGGATATGGCTACACCTTC. Full variable domain (outside the CDR3, taken from reference TRBV19 and TRBJ1-2): DGGITQSPKYLFRKEGQNVTLSCEQNLNHDAMYWYRQDPGQGLRLIYYSQIVNDFQKGDIAEGYSVSREKKESFPLTVTSAQKNPTAFYLCASSIAQLGYGYTFGSGTRLTVV.

There are a few counts of this clonotype. This rearrangement joins TRBV20-1 to TRBJ2-3; 9 nucleotides match TRBD2. Germline CDR1 DFQATT, CDR2 SNEGSKA (reference sequence). CDR3 size: 16 residues. J gave up 4 bases and V 1 base, and 9 bases lay outside the gene matches. The CDR3 DNA is TGCAGTGCTAGAGCGGGCAGCGGGAGGTTCCCAGATACGCAGTATTTT. Its protein is CSARAGSGRFPDTQYF.

The V and J genes are TRBV12-3 or TRBV12-4 and TRBJ2-1; 13 bases map to TRBD2. There are 13 residues in the CDR3. V was pared by 5 bases and J by 9 bases, with 1 base of the junction left unmatched. The CDR3 sequence is CASSGLAGAEQFF. Here the CDR3 DNA reads TGTGCCAGCAGTGGACTAGCGGGAGCTGAGCAGTTCTTC.

The chain is built from TRBV7-2 and TRBJ2-2; the match to TRBD2 covers 7 bases. V dropped 1 base and J dropped 2; count of bases not matched to a gene: 10. This CDR3 contains 18 residues. CDR1 is SGHTA and CDR2 is FQGNSA in the germline V gene. CDR3 sequence: CASSLGPPLAANTGELFF. DNA for the CDR3: TGTGCCAGCAGCTTAGGTCCCCCCCTAGCGGCAAACACCGGGGAGCTGTTTTTT.

The rearrangement uses TRBV28 and TRBJ2-1; D is perhaps TRBD2 (6 bases). Trimming left V 4 bases short and J 4 bases short, with 14 bases between. CDR1 is MDHEN and CDR2 is SYDVKM in the germline V gene. The CDR3 has 15 residues. The CDR3 coding sequence is TGTGCCAGCAGTTCTGGCGGGATGGGGTACAATGAGCAGTTCTTC. It specifies CASSSGGMGYNEQFF.

V is TRBV7-2 and J is TRBJ1-2; no reliable D call. V was shortened by 1 base and J by 5 bases, with 8 bases between the two germline ends. The germline CDR1 and CDR2 sequences are SGHTA and FQGNSA. The CDR3 is made up of 13 amino acids. The chain's CDR3 is CASSLGQPYGYTF. CDR3 bases: TGTGCCAGCAGCTTAGGGCAGCCTTATGGCTACACCTTC.

The chain links TRBV6-2 or TRBV6-3 to TRBJ2-7; possible D gene TRBD1, 6 bases. Trimming shortened V by 7 bases and J by 5 bases, and 15 bases separated the two germline ends. Germline lookup yields CDR1 MNHEY and CDR2 SVGEGT. CDR3 length: 13 residues. Here the CDR3 DNA reads TGTGCCAGCATGTGGGCAGGGGCTGACGAGCAGTACGTC. Translated: CASMWAGADEQYV.

This chain uses TRBV20-1 with TRBJ2-7; TRBD2 matches at 12 bases. The CDR3 totals 15 residues. Germline V CDR1 and CDR2: DFQATT, SNEGSKA (reference sequence). Losses at the gene ends were 4 bases for V and 10 bases for J; bases not matched to a gene: 14. The CDR3 loop reads CSATRLAGEVGEQYF. As DNA, the CDR3 is TGCAGTGCTACAAGACTAGCGGGAGAGGTGGGCGAACAGTACTTC.

V is TRBV29-1 and J is TRBJ1-2; tentative D call: TRBD1 (5 bases). The CDR3 length is 13 residues. Trimming cost V 1 base and J 9 bases, with 15 bases left between them. Germline assignment: CDR1 SQVTM and CDR2 ANQGSEA. The chain's CDR3 is CSVEVAQGARYTF. In DNA form, the CDR3 reads TGCAGCGTTGAAGTAGCCCAGGGTGCACGCTACACCTTC. The full variable domain, in which reference TRBV29-1 and TRBJ1-2 provide the parts outside the CDR3, is SAVISQKPSRDICQRGTSLTIQCQVDSQVTMMFWYRQQPGQSLTLIATANQGSEATYESGFVIDKFPISRPNLTFSTLTVSNMSPEDSSIYLCSVEVAQGARYTFGSGTRLTVV.

This clonotype was counted between two and nine times. The chain employs TRBV7-6 and TRBJ1-1, with D possibly TRBD1 on 5 matching bases. Germline-derived CDR1 and CDR2 are SGHVS and FNYEAQ. Trimming took 5 bases from V and 4 from J, leaving 11 bases between them. The CDR3 runs to 13 residues. CDR3 loop: CASSRGESTEAFF. In nucleotides, the CDR3 is TGTGCCAGCAGCCGAGGGGAGAGCACTGAAGCTTTCTTT.

The chain carries TRBV20-1 and TRBJ2-1, with TRBD2 identical over 14 bases. V lost 6 bases and J lost 10; bases outside the gene matches: 8. This CDR3 comprises 14 residues. CDR1 DFQATT and CDR2 SNEGSKA come from the germline V gene (reference sequence). The CDR3 region is CSAPGTSGRKEQFF. As DNA, the CDR3 is TGCAGTGCGCCCGGGACTAGCGGGAGAAAAGAGCAGTTCTTC.

The table lists this clonotype with a few counts. Relative to the germline gene, one junction end is altered; a read error may explain this. The chain combines TRBV11-3 with TRBJ2-5, with D maybe TRBD1 (6 bases). The CDR3 is 13 residues long. CDR1 SGHNT and CDR2 YENEEA come from the germline V gene. Written as DNA, the CDR3 is TGTGCCAGCAGCGTAGACAGGAGGGAGACCCAGTACTTC. It codes for CASSVDRRETQYF.

This chain uses TRBV28 with TRBJ1-5, with 7 positions matching TRBD1. The germline V gene encodes CDR1 MDHEN and CDR2 SYDVKM. The ends lost 5 bases at V and 2 bases at J; junction bases unmatched: 6. This CDR3 spans 15 amino acids. The CDR3 DNA sequence: TGTGCCAGCAGTGGGGGGACAGCTGGCAATCAGCCCCAGCATTTT. Residues: CASSGGTAGNQPQHF.

The V gene is TRBV7-2, the J gene TRBJ1-2; 9 nucleotides align to TRBD1. The CDR3 runs to 15 residues. CDR1 SGHTA and CDR2 FQGNSA come from the germline V gene. The V gene end was trimmed by 4 bases and the J gene end by 4 bases; junction bases not matched to a gene: 7. The CDR3: CASSSPGTGRYGYTF. The CDR3 nucleotides are TGTGCCAGCAGCTCCCCTGGGACAGGGCGCTATGGCTACACCTTC. The full variable domain, its missing parts supplied by reference TRBV7-2 and TRBJ1-2, is GAGVSQSPSNKVTEKGKDVELRCDPISGHTALYWYRQSLGQGLEFLIYFQGNSAPDKSGLPSDRFSAERTGGSVSTLTIQRTQQEDSAVYLCASSSPGTGRYGYTFGSGTRLTVV.

This clonotype was recorded a few times. The chain has TRBV6-2 or TRBV6-3 and TRBJ1-5; D gene ambiguous. Deletions cut 4 bases from V and 5 bases from J, with 9 bases between. Per the germline V gene, CDR1 is MNHEY and CDR2 is SVGEGT. CDR3 length: 13 amino acids. Here the CDR3 DNA reads TGTGCCAGCAGTTCCGAGGTATATCAGCCCCAGCATTTT. Encoded protein: CASSSEVYQPQHF.